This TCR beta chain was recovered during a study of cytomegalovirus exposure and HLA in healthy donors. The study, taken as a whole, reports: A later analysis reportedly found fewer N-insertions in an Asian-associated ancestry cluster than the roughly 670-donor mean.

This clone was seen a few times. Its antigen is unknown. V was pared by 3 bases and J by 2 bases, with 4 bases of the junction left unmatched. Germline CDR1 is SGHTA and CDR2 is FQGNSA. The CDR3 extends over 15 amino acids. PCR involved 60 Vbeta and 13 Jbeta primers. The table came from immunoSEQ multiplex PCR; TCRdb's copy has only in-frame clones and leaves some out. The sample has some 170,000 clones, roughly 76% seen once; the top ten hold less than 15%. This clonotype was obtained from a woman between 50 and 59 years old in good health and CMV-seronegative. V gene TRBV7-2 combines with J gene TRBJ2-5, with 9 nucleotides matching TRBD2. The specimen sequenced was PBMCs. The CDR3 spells CASSFSGSRQETQYF. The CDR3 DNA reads TGTGCCAGCAGCTTTAGCGGGAGTAGGCAAGAGACCCAGTACTTC.